This T cell receptor beta chain was observed in a study of T cell repertoires in cytomegalovirus infection. In the study overall: Selected CMV epitopes included recently identified HLA-C-restricted ones as well as well-studied HLA-B-restricted ones. Points from the study as a whole: HLA-C-restricted CMV-specific TCR beta clonotypes prevailed in the ex vivo response.

MiXCR, applied by TCRdb to the reads, yields one record per CDR3 protein. The sample includes about 270,000 distinct CDR3 sequences, about 20% of them seen just once. Trimming removed 5 bases at V and 4 bases at J, with 15 bases between. This CDR3 comprises 15 residues. As to this clonotype: What it recognizes is unknown.

The chain carries TRBV12-3 or TRBV12-4 and TRBJ1-5; D is ambiguous. The origin of this receptor is a human donor in good health (CMV status not recorded). Some clones in this sample may be carry-over from other donors' samples. This specimen was cultured PBMCs, taken from culture after CMV antigen stimulation. The CDR3 loop is CASSPPGSVNQPQHF. In nucleotides, the CDR3 is TGTGCCAGCAGTCCTCCCGGCAGCGTGAATCAGCCCCAGCATTTT.